What follows are 18 T cell receptor beta chains derived from one specimen sequenced in a study of T cells expressing NK-cell markers. TCRdb reprocessed the 5' RACE reads, with one entry per CDR3 protein and no DNA. This table lists hundreds of thousands of distinct CDR3 sequences. Sequencing was carried out using blood T cells: a sorted CD56 or NKG2C T cell subset, CD4+ or CD8+ T cells, or bulk PBMC T cells (not recorded which). All receptors derive from a man aged 18-69 years in good health.

This sequence joins TRBV7-8 and TRBJ1-2. CDR3 size: 15 residues. Germline V gene sequence: CDR1 SGHVS, CDR2 FQNEAQ. The CDR3 loop is CASSLVGRTNYGYTF.

The J gene is TRBJ2-7, the V gene TRBV4-2; with no DNA, the TCRdb D assignment of TRBD2 cannot be verified. This CDR3 spans 16 amino acids. Germline V lookup: CDR1 LGHNA, CDR2 YNFKEQ. This chain's CDR3 is CASSPYGGGESYEQYF.

The genes are TRBV7-2 and TRBJ2-6. The CDR3 is 16 amino acids. Germline CDR1 and CDR2: SGHTA and FQGNSA. CDR3: CASSYKGGSGANVLTF.

The chain couples TRBV20-1 to TRBJ1-2; there is no DNA to check the TCRdb D call of TRBD1. This CDR3 is 14 amino acids long. The germline gives CDR1 DFQATT, CDR2 SNEGSKA (reference sequence). The CDR3 loop is CSARDSAQGAGYTF.

The chain couples TRBV27 to TRBJ2-5; without DNA, the TCRdb call of TRBD2 cannot be checked. This CDR3 region has 19 residues. Germline V gives CDR1 MNHEY, CDR2 SMNVEV (reference sequence). This CDR3 reads CASRPKPGLAGGLQETQYF.

The chain has TRBV29-1 and TRBJ2-5. Looked up from germline, CDR1 is SQVTM and CDR2 is ANQGSEA. The CDR3 totals 12 residues. CDR3: CSAQGTEETQYF.

The rearrangement joins TRBV24-1 to TRBJ1-1. The CDR3 consists of 15 residues. The germline gives CDR1 KGHDR, CDR2 SFDVKD. The CDR3: CATSDLYVGNTEAFF.

This chain links TRBV5-1 with TRBJ2-3; TCRdb designates TRBD1, a call that cannot be tested without DNA. Germline lookup yields CDR1 SGHRS and CDR2 YFSETQ. The CDR3 contains 15 residues. CDR3 protein: CASSLNSGAGNTQYF.

The V call is TRBV6-1, the J call TRBJ1-5; no DNA is available, so the TRBD1 call from TCRdb remains unchecked. Germline V gene lookup returns CDR1 MNHNS and CDR2 SASEGT. The CDR3 sequence is 15 residues long. CDR3 residues: CASSRDRERSQPQHF.

The J gene is TRBJ2-5, the V gene TRBV9; TCRdb's D gene call, TRBD1, goes unchecked for lack of DNA. Germline V gene data show CDR1 as SGDLS and CDR2 as YYNGEE. The CDR3 spans 14 residues. The CDR3 sequence: CASSVVRRGETQYF.

V and J are TRBV5-1 and TRBJ1-1; the D call of TRBD1 rests on TCRdb alone, since no DNA is present to check it. Germline CDR1 is SGHRS and CDR2 is YFSETQ. CDR3 length: 15 residues. The CDR3: CASSGQGARGTEAFF.

V is TRBV12-3 or TRBV12-4 and J is TRBJ2-1; TCRdb selects TRBD2, and the lack of DNA leaves this call unchecked. The CDR3 has 19 amino acids. CDR3 in amino acids: CASSTIAASGGPLGNEQFF.

The chain recombines TRBV7-9 with TRBJ2-3. This CDR3 has 15 residues. Looked up from germline, CDR1 is SEHNR and CDR2 is FQNEAQ (reference sequence). CDR3 amino acids: CASSLRQRVTDTQYF.

This chain uses TRBV9 with TRBJ2-2; as DNA is missing, the TRBD1 call by TCRdb cannot be tested. The CDR3 spans 17 residues. Looked up from germline, CDR1 is SGDLS and CDR2 is YYNGEE. This CDR3 is CASSSRGGAGGTGELFF.

V gene TRBV6-6 combines with J gene TRBJ1-5. Germline-derived CDR1 and CDR2 are MNHNY and SVGAGI (reference sequence). The CDR3 has 12 amino acids. The CDR3 here is CASSYGNQPQHF.

The chain couples TRBV18 to TRBJ2-7; without DNA, the TCRdb call of TRBD1 cannot be checked. Germline V lookup: CDR1 KGHSH, CDR2 LQKENI. The CDR3 spans 15 residues. CDR3 protein: CASSQTGTARYEQYF.

The V call is TRBV5-1, the J call TRBJ1-4. The CDR3 has 17 amino acids. Germline-derived CDR1 and CDR2 are SGHRS and YFSETQ. Here the CDR3 reads CASSLVAVRGMNEKLFF. The entire variable domain, with the rest obtained from reference TRBV5-1 and TRBJ1-4, is as follows: KAGVTQTPRYLIKTRGQQVTLSCSPISGHRSVSWYQQTPGQGLQFLFEYFSETQRNKGNFPGRFSGRQFSNSRSEMNVSTLELGDSALYLCASSLVAVRGMNEKLFFGSGTQLSVL.

The gene calls are TRBV2 and TRBJ2-1; TCRdb's D gene call, TRBD1, goes unchecked for lack of DNA. This CDR3 has 15 residues. Germline-derived CDR1 and CDR2 are SNHLY and FYNNEI. CDR3: CAWEDRATSYNEQFF.